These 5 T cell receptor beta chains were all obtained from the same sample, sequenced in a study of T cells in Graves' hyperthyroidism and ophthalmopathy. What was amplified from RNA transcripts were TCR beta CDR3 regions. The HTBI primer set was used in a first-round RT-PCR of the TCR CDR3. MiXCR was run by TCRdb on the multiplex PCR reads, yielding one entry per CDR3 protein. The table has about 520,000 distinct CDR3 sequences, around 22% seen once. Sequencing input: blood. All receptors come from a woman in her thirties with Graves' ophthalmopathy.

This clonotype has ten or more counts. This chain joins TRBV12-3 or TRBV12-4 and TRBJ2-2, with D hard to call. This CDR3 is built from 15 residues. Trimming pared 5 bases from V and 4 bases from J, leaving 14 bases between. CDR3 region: CASSLSLDGTGELFF. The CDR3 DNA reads TGTGCCAGCAGTCTCTCCTTAGATGGCACCGGGGAGCTGTTTTTT.

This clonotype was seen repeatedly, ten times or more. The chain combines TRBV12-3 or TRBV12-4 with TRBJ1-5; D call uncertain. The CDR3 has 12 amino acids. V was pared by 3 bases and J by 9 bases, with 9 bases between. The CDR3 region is CASSLAPWPQHF. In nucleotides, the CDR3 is TGTGCCAGCAGTTTGGCCCCCTGGCCCCAGCATTTT.

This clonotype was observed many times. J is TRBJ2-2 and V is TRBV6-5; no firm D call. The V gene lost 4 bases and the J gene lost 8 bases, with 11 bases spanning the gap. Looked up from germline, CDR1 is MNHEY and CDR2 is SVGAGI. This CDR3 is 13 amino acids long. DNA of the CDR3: TGTGCCAGCAGTTTGAATCGAGTGGGGGAGCTGTTTTTT. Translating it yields CASSLNRVGELFF.

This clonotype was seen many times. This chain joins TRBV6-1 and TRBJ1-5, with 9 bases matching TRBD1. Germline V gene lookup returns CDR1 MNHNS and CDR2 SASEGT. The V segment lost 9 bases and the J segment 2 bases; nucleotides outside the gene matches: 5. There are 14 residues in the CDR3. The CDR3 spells CASSRDRGNQPQHF. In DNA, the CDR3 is TGTGCCAGTAGTCGGGACAGGGGCAATCAGCCCCAGCATTTT.

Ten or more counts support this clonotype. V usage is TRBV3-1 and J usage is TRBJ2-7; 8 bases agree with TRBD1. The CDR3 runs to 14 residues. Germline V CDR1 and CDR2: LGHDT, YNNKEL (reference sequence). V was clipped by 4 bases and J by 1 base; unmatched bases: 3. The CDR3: CASSPQGESYEQYF. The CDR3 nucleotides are TGTGCCAGCAGCCCACAGGGGGAATCCTACGAGCAGTACTTC.